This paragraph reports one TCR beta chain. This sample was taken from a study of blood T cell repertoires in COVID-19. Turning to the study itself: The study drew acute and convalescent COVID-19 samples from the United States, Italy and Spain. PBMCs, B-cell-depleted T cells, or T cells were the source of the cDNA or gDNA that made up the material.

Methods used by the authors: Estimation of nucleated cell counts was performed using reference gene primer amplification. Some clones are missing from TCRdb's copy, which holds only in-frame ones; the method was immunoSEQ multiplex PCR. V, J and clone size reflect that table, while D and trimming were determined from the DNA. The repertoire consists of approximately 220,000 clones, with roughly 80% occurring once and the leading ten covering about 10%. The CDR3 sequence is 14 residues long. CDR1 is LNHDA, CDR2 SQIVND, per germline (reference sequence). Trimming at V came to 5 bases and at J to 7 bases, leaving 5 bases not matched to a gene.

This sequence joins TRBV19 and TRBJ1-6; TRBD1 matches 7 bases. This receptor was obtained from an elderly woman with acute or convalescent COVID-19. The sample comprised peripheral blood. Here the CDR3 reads CASSPTGSNSPLHF. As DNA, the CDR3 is TGTGCCAGTAGTCCGACAGGGTCGAATTCACCCCTCCACTTT.